Sequencing of this T cell receptor beta chain was carried out in a study of T-cell reconstitution after alpha-beta-depleted transplantation in children. Study results and limitations: Two months or so post-transplant, alpha-beta T cells reportedly derived from several hundred expanded graft clones. At day 60, the high TCRbeta diversity found in some patients originated from recipient T cells and thymic progenitors that had survived. At one year after transplant, newly produced T cells mostly accounted for T-cell counts and diversity.

Preparation of the TCRbeta library involved a method that used unique molecular identifiers. TCRdb re-called the PCR reads with MiXCR, one entry per CDR3 protein. The sample includes around 580,000 distinct CDR3 sequences, around 23% seen only once; the top ten take roughly 13%. This clonotype was observed a handful of times. The antigen is not known. The V segment lost 1 base and the J segment 3 bases; nucleotides outside the gene matches: 5. The CDR3 consists of 16 residues. Germline V lookup: CDR1 SQVTM, CDR2 ANQGSEA. Sequenced material: PBMCs, mostly from graft donor cells, taken 360 days after TCRalphabeta/CD19-depleted stem cell transplant. The TCR sequence derives from a boy under two years old who had a stem cell transplant for acute myeloid leukemia, so the T cells may come from the graft donor. The chain combines TRBV29-1 with TRBJ2-3; TRBD2 matches at 12 bases. DNA of the CDR3: TGCAGCGTTGAAGCCTACGGACTAGCGGGGACAGATACGCAGTATTTT. Encoded protein: CSVEAYGLAGTDTQYF.